These T cell receptor beta chains were read from a single sample in a study of vaccination effects on CD4 cells after COVID-19. Data came from immunoSEQ multiplex PCR; TCRdb stores just in-frame clones and leaves some out. In the table there are 40,000 or so clones, 65% to 80% of which are singletons. The antigens for these receptors are not known. The input for sequencing was CD4+ T cells from PBMCs cultured without peptide, taken after COVID-19 vaccination. These receptors were taken from a human donor who received a COVID-19 vaccine. Both conserved end residues are part of each CDR3. A D gene is named only where the DNA matches it firmly. Clone size appears in some rows only: once, few, many, or a class for an expanded clone.

>TRBV27|TRBD2|20|NA|TRBJ2-7
TGTGCCAGCCGAAGGTCGTGGACAGCGATCTTAGCGGGATTCTCCTACGAGCAGTACTTC
CASRRSWTAILAGFSYEQYF
>TRBV5-4|TRBD2|18|NA|TRBJ2-2
TGTGCCAGCAGCTCAACGTTCCTCGGGGGGGCGTGGAAAGGGGAGCTGTTTTTT
CASSSTFLGGAWKGELFF
>TRBV18|TRBD1|16|NA|TRBJ1-1
TGTGCCAGCTCACCACCGCGGACAGGGCTTTTTACTGAAGCTTTCTTT
CASSPPRTGLFTEAFF
>TRBV5-6|NA|14|NA|TRBJ1-3
TGTGCCAGCAGCCGGACACAGAGAGGGGACACCATATATTTT
CASSRTQRGDTIYF
>TRBV4-1|NA|14|NA|TRBJ1-2
TGCGCCAGCAGCCAAGGGAGGGGATCGGATGGCTACACCTTC
CASSQGRGSDGYTF
>TRBV28|TRBD1|12|NA|TRBJ2-1
TGTGCCAGCAGGACAGGGGTGTTTGAGCAGTTCTTC
CASRTGVFEQFF
>TRBV20-1|NA|10|few|TRBJ2-7
TGCAGTGCTAGGGGCTACGAGCAGTACTTC
CSARGYEQYF
>TRBV3-1/TRBV3-2|NA|16|NA|TRBJ1-1
TGTGCCAGCAGCCAAGATCTCGGGACACTGAACACTGAAGCTTTCTTT
CASSQDLGTLNTEAFF
>TRBV28|NA|16|NA|TRBJ2-7
TGTGCCAGCAGTTTCTTGGACAGCGCCTACTCCTACGAGCAGTACTTC
CASSFLDSAYSYEQYF
>TRBV5-8|NA|17|NA|TRBJ1-3
TGTGCCAGCAGCTTGGCCTCTGTTTCGGCGGGGAGGAACACCATATATTTT
CASSLASVSAGRNTIYF
>TRBV4-2|NA|17|NA|TRBJ1-5
TGTGCCAGCAGCCTATCACCGGGGGGGTTGGGGAATCAGCCCCAGCATTTT
CASSLSPGGLGNQPQHF
>TRBV5-1|TRBD1|15|NA|TRBJ1-4
TGCGCCAGCAGCCCGAGGACAGGGGGGAATGAAAAACTGTTTTTT
CASSPRTGGNEKLFF
>TRBV13|NA|13|NA|TRBJ1-1
TGTGCCAGCAGCTTAAGGCCGAACACTGAAGCTTTCTTT
CASSLRPNTEAFF
>TRBV2|TRBD1|15|once|TRBJ1-2
TGTGCCAGCAGCCCGCGCAGGGGGATCAACTATGGCTACACCTTC
CASSPRRGINYGYTF
>TRBV6-1|TRBD1|16|NA|TRBJ2-1
TGTGCCAGCAGTGAAAGAGCGGACAGGGTCGGCGATGAGCAGTTCTTC
CASSERADRVGDEQFF
>TRBV24-1|TRBD2|14|NA|TRBJ2-1
TGTGCCACCAGTGAGGCTAGCGGGGTTCTTGGGCAGTTCTTC
CATSEASGVLGQFF
>TRBV5-1|NA|14|NA|TRBJ2-2
TGCGCCAGCAGCTCGGCCCTGACCACCGGGGAGCTGTTTTTT
CASSSALTTGELFF